A selection of T cell receptor beta chains follows, all from one sample in a study of T cells in Graves' hyperthyroidism and ophthalmopathy. Using its own MiXCR run on the multiplex PCR reads, TCRdb lists one record per CDR3 protein. The sample includes some 530,000 distinct CDR3 sequences, approximately 23% of them seen just once. Sequenced sample: blood. The receptors shown here come from a woman between 65 and 79 years old with Graves' ophthalmopathy. The CDR3 runs from the conserved cysteine through the conserved F or W.

TRBJ1-2,TRBV7-8,14,CASSLQGVRYGYTF
TRBJ2-5,TRBV12-3/TRBV12-4,13,CASNLAGGETQYF
TRBJ1-1,TRBV28,15,CASSSGGQGNTEAFF
TRBJ2-1,TRBV7-2,13,CASSRGMVNEQFF
TRBJ1-1,TRBV28,13,CASSFGDRALAFF
TRBJ1-5,TRBV15,17,CATSRVPRGASNQPQHF
TRBJ2-4,TRBV9,14,CASSVAVDKNIQYF
TRBJ1-5,TRBV19,11,CASSSGGPQHF
TRBJ1-6,TRBV2,14,CASSEGRGNSPLHF
TRBJ1-2,TRBV5-1,13,CASSLDINYGYTF
TRBJ2-1,TRBV20-1,15,CSASRGGSVDNEQFF
TRBJ2-1,TRBV3-1,14,CASSPPYRYNEQFF
TRBJ2-6,TRBV5-6,14,CASKAVAGANVLTF
TRBJ2-2,TRBV11-2,13,CASSSQGLGELIF
TRBJ1-4,TRBV2,14,CASSERRPNEKLFF
TRBJ2-5,TRBV7-9,15,CASSPKTGAEETQYF
TRBJ2-3,TRBV6-2/TRBV6-3,12,CASRHSTDTQYF
TRBJ1-3,TRBV6-1,17,CASSSTEPWSSGNTIYF
TRBJ2-7,TRBV28,15,CASSLPGQGGYEQYF
TRBJ2-1,TRBV20-1,14,CSAKKRENYNEQFF
TRBJ1-5,TRBV6-1,13,CASSETRNQPQHF
TRBJ1-1,TRBV9,15,CASSATGGAFPEAFF
TRBJ2-5,TRBV29-1,13,CSAGQTSGETQYF
TRBJ1-2,TRBV27,16,CASSPLGGPYNYGYTF
TRBJ2-1,TRBV12-3/TRBV12-4,12,CASSLGHNEQFF
TRBJ2-3,TRBV30,14,CAWSSLELTDTQYF
TRBJ1-5,TRBV20-1,13,CSAYGIFNQPQHF
TRBJ2-1,TRBV29-1,13,CSVGSATYNEQFF
TRBJ2-1,TRBV7-8,14,CASGNRDLYNEQFF
TRBJ2-5,TRBV12-3/TRBV12-4,14,CASSLVRGSWTQYF
TRBJ1-2,TRBV5-1,16,CASSPEGRGGLYGYTF
TRBJ1-2,TRBV30,13,CAWRDRANYGYTF
TRBJ2-2,TRBV7-2,18,CASSPLLDRDPNTGELFF
TRBJ1-1,TRBV12-3/TRBV12-4,16,CASRPDGNTMNTEAFF
TRBJ2-3,TRBV9,21,CASSVARLGLTSGSPADTQYF
TRBJ2-3,TRBV2,18,CASRSGTSGAVNTDTQYF
TRBJ1-1,TRBV29-1,10,CSVGRVEAFF
TRBJ2-1,TRBV12-3/TRBV12-4,12,CASSLGSGGEFF
TRBJ2-1,TRBV7-9,14,CASSSGAGANEQFF
TRBJ2-3,TRBV28,13,CASSLGGGNTQYF
TRBJ1-3,TRBV5-1,17,CASSPRRQGFTGNTIYF
TRBJ1-1,TRBV19,13,CASSIGVRAEAFF
TRBJ2-2,TRBV6-9,15,CASSYSTGPTGELFF
TRBJ2-4,TRBV20-1,15,CSARTGVIAKNIQYF
TRBJ2-2,TRBV19,19,CASSRGNGLAGGYTGELFF
TRBJ1-2,TRBV5-6,16,CASSGRVGGSNYGYTF
TRBJ2-2,TRBV5-1,16,CASSFGSRTNTGELFF
TRBJ1-2,TRBV2,14,CASSEVTGSDGYTF
TRBJ1-1,TRBV5-1,15,CASSLGDRTNTEAFF
TRBJ2-1,TRBV9,15,CASSRLSSGNNEQFF
TRBJ1-4,TRBV12-3/TRBV12-4,15,CASSSTRGGGEKLFF
TRBJ1-5,TRBV19,13,CASSIGGYQPQHF
TRBJ1-1,TRBV6-1,16,CASSDAPGHRNTEAFF